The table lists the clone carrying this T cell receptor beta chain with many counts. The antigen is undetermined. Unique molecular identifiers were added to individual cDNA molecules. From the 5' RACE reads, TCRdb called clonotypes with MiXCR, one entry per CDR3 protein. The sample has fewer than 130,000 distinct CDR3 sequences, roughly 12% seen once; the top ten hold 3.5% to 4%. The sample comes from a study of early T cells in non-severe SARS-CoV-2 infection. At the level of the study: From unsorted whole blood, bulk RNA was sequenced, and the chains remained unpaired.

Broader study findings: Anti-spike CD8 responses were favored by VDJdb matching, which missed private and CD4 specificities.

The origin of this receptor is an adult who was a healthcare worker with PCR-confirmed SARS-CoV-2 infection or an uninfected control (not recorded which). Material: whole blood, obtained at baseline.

The CDR3 DNA is TGTGCCAGCAGTTACTCGAAGGACAGGGCTAACTATGGCTACACCTTC. Translating it yields CASSYSKDRANYGYTF. The V and J genes are TRBV6-6 and TRBJ1-2; 8 bases line up with TRBD1. The V gene's germline CDR1 is MNHNY and CDR2 SVGAGI (reference sequence). The CDR3 is 16 residues long. V shed 0 bases, J shed 0 bases, and the junction held 3 bases outside the gene matches.